Listed here are 26 T cell receptor beta chains from one sample, sequenced in a study of technical replicates of blood from a handful of donors. Sequencing used immunoSEQ multiplex PCR; TCRdb keeps in-frame clones, though not all of them. The data contain around 49,000 clones, 90% to 96% of them singletons. What was sequenced was T cells isolated from PBMCs. The receptor set was obtained from a human donor in good health.

This chain connects TRBV7-2 to TRBJ2-5, with D maybe TRBD2 (5 bases). Trimming removed 2 bases from V and 4 bases from J, with 14 bases in between. CDR3 length: 15 amino acids. The germline gives CDR1 SGHTA, CDR2 FQGNSA. For the CDR3, the DNA is TGTGCCAGCAGCTTAATCCTAGTACTAGGAGAGACCCAGTACTTC. Protein product: CASSLILVLGETQYF.

The CDR3 coding sequence is TGTGCCAGCAGTCACCTGATAGCGGGACTTCCCGCGCAGTATTTT. It translates to CASSHLIAGLPAQYF. The chain uses TRBV7-9 and TRBJ2-3, with 8 bases aligning to TRBD2. J was trimmed by 10 bases and V by 6 bases; bases with no gene match: 15. The CDR3 spans 15 residues. Germline assignment: CDR1 SEHNR and CDR2 FQNEAQ (reference sequence).

This rearrangement joins TRBV6-6 to TRBJ2-7, with 7 bases aligning to TRBD1. The germline CDR1 and CDR2 sequences are MNHNY and SVGAGI (reference sequence). The CDR3 sequence is 12 residues long. The J segment lost 3 bases and the V segment lost 10 bases, leaving 6 bases of the junction unmatched. The CDR3 nucleotides are TGTGCCACCGGACAGGACTTCTACGAGCAGTACTTC. Its protein product is CATGQDFYEQYF.

The CDR3 DNA follows: TGTGCCAGCACCCGGACAGCAACTAATGAAAAACTGTTTTTT. Protein: CASTRTATNEKLFF. V usage is TRBV11-1 and J usage is TRBJ1-4, with D possibly matching TRBD1 (6 bases). This CDR3 comprises 14 residues. V was cut by 7 bases and J by 0 bases, with 9 bases left in between. Germline V gives CDR1 SGHAT, CDR2 FQDESV (reference sequence).

J is TRBJ1-2 and V is TRBV15; a weak D match, TRBD1 (5 bases). CDR1 and CDR2 (germline): LNHNV, YYDKDF (reference sequence). Trimming removed 0 bases from V and 4 bases from J, with 12 bases in between. This CDR3 has 15 amino acids. CDR3 sequence (DNA): TGTGCCACCAGCAGAGATTGGGGCAGCGTCTATGGCTACACCTTC. Residues: CATSRDWGSVYGYTF.

V and J are TRBV2 and TRBJ2-1; 8 nucleotides agree with TRBD2. With 5 bases clipped from V and 10 bases from J, the junction kept 13 bases outside the gene matches. The germline V gene encodes CDR1 SNHLY and CDR2 FYNNEI. The CDR3 has 15 amino acids. CDR3 bases: TGTGCCAGCAGTTCACCCGGTGAGCGGGAGAACGAGCAGTTCTTC. It specifies CASSSPGERENEQFF. The full variable domain, its missing parts supplied by reference TRBV2 and TRBJ2-1, is EPEVTQTPSHQVTQMGQEVILRCVPISNHLYFYWYRQILGQKVEFLVSFYNNEISEKSEIFDDQFSVERPDGSNFTLKIRSTKLEDSAMYFCASSSPGERENEQFFGPGTRLTVL.

The chain is built from TRBV29-1 and TRBJ1-1; 10 nucleotides align to TRBD1. From germline, CDR1 is SQVTM and CDR2 ANQGSEA. This CDR3 is built from 15 residues. Trimming took 5 bases from V and 4 from J; bases not matched to a gene: 10. In DNA form, the CDR3 reads TGCAGCGTTTTGCCGGGACAGGGGATTCGCACTGAAGCTTTCTTT. This sequence encodes CSVLPGQGIRTEAFF.

The J gene is TRBJ2-1, the V gene TRBV10-1, with a tentative D call TRBD1 (6 bases). V lost 0 bases to trimming and J lost 2 bases, with 11 bases between them. The CDR3 is 16 residues long. From germline, CDR1 is WNHNN and CDR2 SYGVQD (reference sequence). CDR3 amino acids: CASSESLQGTYNEQFF. The CDR3 DNA reads TGCGCCAGCAGTGAGTCTCTACAGGGCACCTACAATGAGCAGTTCTTC.

This clone was seen once. The chain carries TRBV7-3 and TRBJ1-2, with 8 bases identical to TRBD1. V lost 5 bases and J lost 5; bases outside the gene matches: 4. The CDR3 is 13 amino acids. Germline V gene data show CDR1 as SGHTA and CDR2 as FQGTGA. The CDR3 DNA reads as TGTGCCAGCAGCGAGGGACAGGCTTATGGCTACACCTTC. This gives the protein CASSEGQAYGYTF.

This chain links TRBV5-1 with TRBJ2-1; TRBD2 matches at 7 bases. Germline CDR1 is SGHRS and CDR2 is YFSETQ. The ends lost 1 base at V and 0 bases at J; junction bases unmatched: 4. This CDR3 region has 16 residues. The CDR3 sequence is CASSLFAGDSYNEQFF. CDR3 nucleotides: TGCGCCAGCAGCTTGTTTGCGGGGGACTCCTACAATGAGCAGTTCTTC.

V usage is TRBV4-1 and J usage is TRBJ1-1; 7 bases fit TRBD1. J gave up 1 base and V 3 bases, and 8 bases lay outside the gene matches. Per the germline V gene, CDR1 is MGHRA and CDR2 is YSYEKL. The CDR3 runs to 16 residues. CDR3 residues: CASSHSSGTANTEAFF. The CDR3 DNA reads as TGCGCCAGCAGCCATAGTTCCGGGACAGCGAACACTGAAGCTTTCTTT.

This clone has just one count. V and J are TRBV7-2 and TRBJ2-5, with 10 bases aligning to TRBD2. J was trimmed by 2 bases and V by 2 bases; bases with no gene match: 5. Per germline, CDR1 SGHTA and CDR2 FQGNSA. The CDR3 loop spans 16 amino acids. CDR3 nucleotides: TGTGCCAGCAGCTTAACTAGCGGGACCATACAAGAGACCCAGTACTTC. This sequence encodes CASSLTSGTIQETQYF. Complete variable domain (other parts from reference TRBV7-2 and TRBJ2-5): GAGVSQSPSNKVTEKGKDVELRCDPISGHTALYWYRQSLGQGLEFLIYFQGNSAPDKSGLPSDRFSAERTGGSVSTLTIQRTQQEDSAVYLCASSLTSGTIQETQYFGPGTRLLVL.

The chain has TRBV7-9 and TRBJ2-2; no clear D gene. The CDR3 runs to 13 residues. Trimming took off 5 bases at V and 6 bases at J, with 10 bases between the two ends. Germline V gives CDR1 SEHNR, CDR2 FQNEAQ (reference sequence). As DNA, the CDR3 is TGTGCCAGCAGCCCACTGAGAGCCGGGGAGCTGTTTTTT. It translates to CASSPLRAGELFF.

This clone was recorded only once. The chain couples TRBV2 to TRBJ1-5, with D uncertain. Germline V gene sequence: CDR1 SNHLY, CDR2 FYNNEI. CDR3 length: 15 residues. Trimming removed 7 bases at V and 2 bases at J, with 15 bases between. The CDR3 nucleotides are TGTGCCAGCAAGGAGAGGGAGGAGGGCAATCAGCCCCAGCATTTT. Residues: CASKEREEGNQPQHF.

This chain links TRBV20-1 with TRBJ2-5, with TRBD1 matching 8 bases. CDR1 DFQATT and CDR2 SNEGSKA come from the germline V gene (reference sequence). This CDR3 has 11 amino acids. Trimming cost V 5 bases and J 5 bases; bases outside gene matches: 1. The CDR3 is CSAWTGETQYF. The DNA of the CDR3 is TGCAGTGCTTGGACAGGGGAGACCCAGTACTTC.

The rearrangement uses TRBV6-6 and TRBJ1-2; D is perhaps TRBD1 (6 bases). Germline V gene data show CDR1 as MNHNY and CDR2 as SVGAGI (reference sequence). The CDR3 length is 14 residues. V lost 4 bases to trimming and J lost 5 bases, with 14 bases between them. The CDR3 here is CASSSLGTLYGYTF. Here the CDR3 DNA reads TGTGCCAGCAGTTCATTAGGGACATTGTATGGCTACACCTTC.

This rearrangement joins TRBV4-2 to TRBJ1-1; 7 positions match TRBD1. The germline CDR1 and CDR2 sequences are LGHNA and YNFKEQ. The CDR3 covers 17 residues. After removal of 6 bases from V and 4 bases from J, the junction contained 17 bases not matched to a gene. The CDR3 nucleotides are TGTGCCAGCAGACTTTATACGCTTGGACAGGTCCCCACTGAAGCTTTCTTT. Protein: CASRLYTLGQVPTEAFF.

The rearrangement uses TRBV9 and TRBJ2-7, with a possible D match to TRBD1 (7 bases). With 3 bases removed from V and 4 bases from J, the gap between germline ends came to 14 bases. The germline V gene encodes CDR1 SGDLS and CDR2 YYNGEE. The length of the CDR3 is 14 residues. The chain's CDR3 is CASSAQGGGYEQYF. The CDR3 DNA follows: TGTGCCAGCAGCGCCCAGGGGGGAGGTTACGAGCAGTACTTC.

J is TRBJ2-1 and V is TRBV30; the match to TRBD1 covers 9 bases. Looked up from germline, CDR1 is GTSNPN and CDR2 is SVGIG (reference sequence). V was clipped by 0 bases and J by 2 bases; unmatched bases: 14. The CDR3 is made up of 19 amino acids. CDR3: CAWSVRDRVVRSAYNEQFF. The CDR3 region has the DNA TGTGCCTGGAGTGTACGGGACAGGGTGGTCAGGAGTGCCTACAATGAGCAGTTCTTC.

The chain employs TRBV6-5 and TRBJ2-3; a possible D gene is TRBD2 (6 bases). Trimming removed 0 bases from V and 8 bases from J, with 18 bases in between. The CDR3 contains 16 residues. CDR1 and CDR2 from the germline V gene are MNHEY and SVGAGI. The CDR3 reads CASSYSTRLAPATQYF. The CDR3 DNA sequence: TGTGCCAGCAGTTACTCGACTAGATTAGCCCCGGCTACGCAGTATTTT.

This chain links TRBV11-2 with TRBJ1-1; tentative D call: TRBD1 (6 bases). The CDR3 is 15 amino acids. CDR1 is SGHAT, CDR2 FQNNGV, per germline. The V end was cut by 3 bases, the J end by 0 bases, with 11 bases between. The DNA of the CDR3 is TGTGCCAGCAGCTTCGGCCCAGGGGTGAACACTGAAGCTTTCTTT. It is translated as CASSFGPGVNTEAFF.

This chain joins TRBV5-1 and TRBJ2-5; the match to TRBD1 covers 9 bases. This CDR3 is 15 amino acids long. The V gene's germline CDR1 is SGHRS and CDR2 YFSETQ. V shed 7 bases, J shed 4 bases, and the junction held 11 bases outside the gene matches. The CDR3 DNA reads TGCGCCAGCGCCCATGGGACAGGGAAAGGAGAGACCCAGTACTTC. Protein sequence: CASAHGTGKGETQYF.

The rearrangement uses TRBV21-1 and TRBJ2-7; the table's D call, TRBD2, was not checked against the DNA. TRBV21-1 is shown as a pseudogene. This CDR3 is built from 13 residues. This CDR3 is CASSKGGNWEQYF. The CDR3 DNA sequence: TGTGCCAGCAGCAAAGGCGGCAACTGGGAGCAGTACTTC.

The V and J genes are TRBV7-9 and TRBJ1-2; weak D call: TRBD1 (6 bases). V lost 5 bases and J lost 5, with 15 bases in between. Per germline, CDR1 SEHNR and CDR2 FQNEAQ (reference sequence). The CDR3 sequence is 14 residues long. Written as DNA, the CDR3 is TGTGCCAGCAGCCTTTCCGGGACATGGTATGGCTACACCTTC. As protein: CASSLSGTWYGYTF.

The chain combines TRBV5-6 with TRBJ1-2, with D unclear. V lost 1 base and J lost 5, with 6 bases in between. Looked up from germline, CDR1 is SGHDT and CDR2 is YYEEEE. This CDR3 is built from 12 residues. CDR3 sequence (DNA): TGTGCCAGCAGCTTGCTATGGTATGGCTACACCTTC. This gives the protein CASSLLWYGYTF. The full variable domain, with the rest looked up from reference TRBV5-6 and TRBJ1-2, is DAGVTQSPTHLIKTRGQQVTLRCSPKSGHDTVSWYQQALGQGPQFIFQYYEEEERQRGNFPDRFSGHQFPNYSSELNVNALLLGDSALYLCASSLLWYGYTFGSGTRLTVV.

This chain connects TRBV19 to TRBJ2-1; TRBD2 matches 9 bases. The ends lost 1 base at V and 7 bases at J; junction bases unmatched: 5. Germline CDR1 reads LNHDA; CDR2 reads SQIVND (reference sequence). This CDR3 is built from 15 residues. The CDR3 loop is CASSIGPTSGNEQFF. CDR3 nucleotide sequence: TGTGCCAGTAGTATAGGCCCGACTAGCGGTAATGAGCAGTTCTTC.